The rows below give T cell receptor beta chains drawn from one sample of a study of radiation and T cells in renal cell carcinoma. Sequenced by immunoSEQ multiplex PCR; TCRdb stores in-frame clones only, minus some. In the table there are approximately 90,000 clones, 80% to 90% of which are singletons. Sequences were derived from blood, sampled from a patient whose treatment included radiotherapy and nephrectomy. The receptor set was obtained from a man aged 50 or older with renal cell carcinoma. CDR3s include the opening cysteine and the closing phenylalanine or tryptophan. The order of the fields is J gene, clone size, D gene, V gene, CDR3 length, CDR3 DNA, CDR3 protein. D genes are given only for firm matches. The size entry is marked missing in some rows and otherwise reads once, few, many or a size class.

>TRBJ2-7|NA|NA|TRBV9|15
TGTGCCAGCAGCGTAGGGGCCGGGAGCTCCTACGAGCAGTACTTC
CASSVGAGSSYEQYF
>TRBJ1-4|NA|NA|TRBV7-8|16
TGTGCCAGCAGCTTAGGACTGGGTTTAGCTAATGAAAAACTGTTTTTT
CASSLGLGLANEKLFF
>TRBJ1-2|NA|NA|TRBV4-1|14
TGCGCCAGCAGCCAGTTCCAGGGGAACTATGGCTACACCTTC
CASSQFQGNYGYTF
>TRBJ1-1|few|NA|TRBV5-1|15
TGCGCCAGCAGCTTGGAGCCGGGGGCGAGTACTGAAGCTTTCTTT
CASSLEPGASTEAFF
>TRBJ1-2|NA|NA|TRBV30|15
TGTGCCTCCCGGCCATCCCCGGGGGAAAACTATGGCTACACCTTC
CASRPSPGENYGYTF
>TRBJ2-3|NA|NA|TRBV12-5|14
TGTGCTAGTGGTTTGAGCCTAAGCACAGATACGCAGTATTTT
CASGLSLSTDTQYF
>TRBJ1-6|NA|TRBD1|TRBV6-5|15
TGTGCCAGCAGTTACCAGACAGGGGATAATTCACCCCTCCACTTT
CASSYQTGDNSPLHF
>TRBJ2-7|NA|TRBD2|TRBV18|15
TGTGCCAGCTCACCACCCGGGGCGGGAGTGTACGAGCAGTACTTC
CASSPPGAGVYEQYF
>TRBJ2-1|NA|NA|TRBV4-1|14
TGCGCCAGCAGCTACAGCGGAACCTACAATGAGCAGTTCTTC
CASSYSGTYNEQFF
>TRBJ1-3|NA|NA|TRBV9|14
TGTGCCAGCAGCGCAGGGACCAGCCTCAGCACCATATATTTT
CASSAGTSLSTIYF
>TRBJ1-2|NA|NA|TRBV7-9|14
TGTGCCAGCAGCTTAGTCGTGGGGGCGCGGGGCTACACCTTC
CASSLVVGARGYTF
>TRBJ1-3|NA|NA|TRBV7-6|15
TGTGCCAGCAGCTCGCAGGCAGCCTCTGGAAACACCATATATTTT
CASSSQAASGNTIYF
>TRBJ2-1|NA|NA|TRBV9|14
TGTGCCAGCAGCGGGGTACTGTCCTACAATGAGCAGTTCTTC
CASSGVLSYNEQFF
>TRBJ1-2|NA|TRBD1|TRBV5-6|16
TGTGCCAGCAGCTTCAGGGGGGCCATCGCTAACTATGGCTACACCTTC
CASSFRGAIANYGYTF
>TRBJ2-2|NA|TRBD1|TRBV7-2|16
TGTGCCAGCAGCCCACGATGGGGGACAGGTGTCGGGGAGCTGTTTTTT
CASSPRWGTGVGELFF
>TRBJ1-3|NA|NA|TRBV4-3|14
TGCGCCAGCAGCATTACCGGGACAGGAAACACCATATATTTT
CASSITGTGNTIYF
>TRBJ1-1|NA|NA|TRBV18|13
TGTGCCAGCTCACCAGTCAGGGGCACTGAAGCTTTCTTT
CASSPVRGTEAFF
>TRBJ1-1|NA|NA|TRBV5-1|13
TGCGCCAGCAGCTTGGTTTCGGGGACTGAAGCTTTCTTT
CASSLVSGTEAFF
>TRBJ2-7|NA|NA|TRBV19|15
TGTGCCAGTAGCCTATATTGGGACGAAACCTACGAGCAGTACTTC
CASSLYWDETYEQYF
>TRBJ2-5|NA|NA|TRBV5-1|14
TGCGCCAGCAGCCCGGGCGGACAGCAAGAGACCCAGTACTTC
CASSPGGQQETQYF
>TRBJ2-1|NA|NA|TRBV28|15
TGTGCCAGCACTCGGCCTCCGAGCTCCTACAATGAGCAGTTCTTC
CASTRPPSSYNEQFF
>TRBJ1-2|NA|TRBD1|TRBV4-1|17
TGCGCCAGCAGCCAAGAATCGATAGCGCCGGACAGGGTAGGCTACACCTTC
CASSQESIAPDRVGYTF
>TRBJ2-3|NA|NA|TRBV19|15
TGTGCCAGTAGTCGACAGGCCACTCGCACAGATACGCAGTATTTT
CASSRQATRTDTQYF
>TRBJ2-3|few|NA|TRBV25-1|12
TGTGCCAGCAGTGACACAACTAGGACGCAGTATTTT
CASSDTTRTQYF
>TRBJ1-1|few|NA|TRBV13|13
TGTGCCAGCAGCTTAGCAGGGATCACTGAAGCTTTCTTT
CASSLAGITEAFF
>TRBJ1-2|NA|NA|TRBV19|13
TGTGCCAGTAGTATTGAGGAAAACTATGGCTACACCTTC
CASSIEENYGYTF
>TRBJ2-3|once|TRBD2|TRBV4-1|17
TGCGCCAGCAGCCAAGATCCCCTAGCGGGAGTCACAGATACGCAGTATTTT
CASSQDPLAGVTDTQYF
>TRBJ2-3|NA|NA|TRBV7-2|16
TGTGCCAGCAGTCGTTCGGACACCCTACAAACAGATACGCAGTATTTT
CASSRSDTLQTDTQYF
>TRBJ2-5|NA|TRBD2|TRBV10-3|17
TGTGCCATCAACTCCGGGACTAGCGGGGGGACCCGAGAGACCCAGTACTTC
CAINSGTSGGTRETQYF
>TRBJ1-5|few|NA|TRBV11-2|13
TGTGCCAGCAGCTTTGAGGAGGGTCAGCCCCAGCATTTT
CASSFEEGQPQHF